The 23 T cell receptor beta chains in this list originate from one sample, sequenced in a study of blood T cell repertoires in COVID-19. Method: immunoSEQ multiplex PCR; TCRdb's copy keeps in-frame clones and lacks some. This table has approximately 240,000 clones, approximately 84% appearing once. Sequenced sample: peripheral blood. These receptors all come from a woman in her 30s who had recovered from COVID-19.

The V call is TRBV3-1 (or the pseudogene TRBV3-2), the J call TRBJ2-3, with a tentative D call TRBD2 (6 bases). This CDR3 contains 16 residues. V shed 1 base and J shed 0 bases, with 11 bases lying between them. Germline CDR1 is LGHDT and CDR2 is YNNKEL (reference sequence). DNA for the CDR3: TGTGCCAGCAGCCAAGGGAGGGAGCGAAGCACAGATACGCAGTATTTT. It encodes CASSQGRERSTDTQYF.

The V gene is TRBV20-1, the J gene TRBJ1-4; a possible D gene is TRBD1 (5 bases). V lost 3 bases to trimming and J lost 7 bases, with 12 bases between them. Germline CDR1 and CDR2: DFQATT and SNEGSKA (reference sequence). The CDR3 length is 13 residues. The CDR3 DNA follows: TGCAGTGCTAGTTCCAGGGTCCGTGAAAAACTGTTTTTT. Its protein product is CSASSRVREKLFF.

The V gene is TRBV25-1, the J gene TRBJ1-4; tentative D call: TRBD1 (6 bases). The germline V gene has CDR1 MGHDK and CDR2 SYGVNS. The CDR3 runs 16 residues. V lost 2 bases, J lost 5 bases, and 15 bases lay in between. This CDR3 reads CASSERFGGANEKLFF. CDR3 nucleotides: TGTGCCAGCAGTGAACGTTTCGGGGGGGCCAATGAAAAACTGTTTTTT.

This clone was detected a few times. This chain links TRBV12-3 or TRBV12-4 with TRBJ1-6; D is uncertain. The CDR3 runs 12 residues. Trimming pared 3 bases from V and 6 bases from J, leaving 3 bases between. For the CDR3, the DNA is TGTGCCAGCAGTTTCTCTAATTCACCCCTCCACTTT. The encoded protein is CASSFSNSPLHF.

J is TRBJ1-6 and V is TRBV19, with TRBD1 identical over 8 bases. The CDR3 is made up of 16 amino acids. Germline V CDR1 and CDR2: LNHDA, SQIVND (reference sequence). Germline trimming cut 5 bases from V and 4 bases from J; bases unmatched to any gene: 7. CDR3 sequence (DNA): TGTGCCAGTAGTGCCAGGGGGCGCGAGTATAATTCACCCCTCCACTTT. It yields the protein CASSARGREYNSPLHF.

This clone occurred once. The chain has TRBV6-1 and TRBJ1-4, with D perhaps matching TRBD1 (5 bases). The CDR3 has 14 amino acids. Trimming left V 1 base short and J 2 bases short, with 5 bases between. CDR1 is MNHNS, CDR2 SASEGT, per germline. CDR3 in amino acids: CASSEEGTNEKLFF. The CDR3 bases are TGTGCCAGCAGTGAAGAGGGGACTAATGAAAAACTGTTTTTT.

The V gene is TRBV5-1, the J gene TRBJ2-7; TRBD2 agrees at 13 bases. CDR1 is SGHRS, CDR2 YFSETQ, per germline. CDR3 size: 15 residues. V was pared by 2 bases and J by 6 bases, with 5 bases of the junction left unmatched. This CDR3 is CASSFTSGGDLEQYF. CDR3 DNA sequence: TGCGCCAGCAGCTTCACTAGCGGGGGGGATCTCGAGCAGTACTTC. Full variable domain (missing parts from reference TRBV5-1 and TRBJ2-7): KAGVTQTPRYLIKTRGQQVTLSCSPISGHRSVSWYQQTPGQGLQFLFEYFSETQRNKGNFPGRFSGRQFSNSRSEMNVSTLELGDSALYLCASSFTSGGDLEQYFGPGTRLTVT.

This chain links TRBV15 with TRBJ2-7, with D unclear. CDR3 length: 13 amino acids. V lost 0 bases, J lost 3 bases, and 6 bases lay in between. The germline V gene encodes CDR1 LNHNV and CDR2 YYDKDF (reference sequence). CDR3 coding DNA: TGTGCCACCAGCAGAGATACAATCTACGAGCAGTACTTC. Translating gives CATSRDTIYEQYF. Combining the CDR3 with reference TRBV15 and TRBJ2-7 gives the whole variable domain DAMVIQNPRYQVTQFGKPVTLSCSQTLNHNVMYWYQQKSSQAPKLLFHYYDKDFNNEADTPDNFQSRRPNTSFCFLDIRSPGLGDTAMYLCATSRDTIYEQYFGPGTRLTVT.

The chain uses TRBV2 and TRBJ2-5; 7 bases match TRBD1. This CDR3 is built from 16 residues. Germline-derived CDR1 and CDR2 are SNHLY and FYNNEI. The V segment lost 7 bases and the J segment 5 bases; nucleotides outside the gene matches: 16. The CDR3 sequence: CASTPGTASRMETQYF. The CDR3, as DNA: TGTGCCAGCACCCCTGGGACAGCGAGCCGGATGGAGACCCAGTACTTC.

The chain employs TRBV20-1 and TRBJ1-4; D perhaps matches TRBD1 (6 bases). CDR3 length equals 14 residues. Germline CDR1 DFQATT, CDR2 SNEGSKA (reference sequence). Trimming cost V 3 bases and J 6 bases, with 14 bases left between them. CDR3 in amino acids: CSASEVKGDEKLFF. CDR3 bases: TGCAGTGCTAGTGAGGTGAAGGGGGATGAAAAACTGTTTTTT.

The chain links TRBV9 to TRBJ2-3; D possibly corresponds to TRBD1 (6 bases). The CDR3 has 17 residues. Between the trimmed V and J ends, which lost 5 bases and 5 bases, there was a span of 24 bases. The germline V gene has CDR1 SGDLS and CDR2 YYNGEE. This CDR3 is CASSAEPGTTSVDTQYF. The CDR3 coding sequence is TGTGCCAGCAGTGCTGAGCCGGGGACAACGTCGGTAGATACGCAGTATTTT.

The V and J genes are TRBV7-6 and TRBJ2-7, with 10 bases aligning to TRBD2. Germline V gives CDR1 SGHVS, CDR2 FNYEAQ. Trimming cost V 5 bases and J 0 bases; bases outside gene matches: 4. The CDR3 loop spans 15 amino acids. The CDR3 bases are TGTGCCAGCAGCCCACTAGCGGGGCCCTCCTACGAGCAGTACTTC. Its translation: CASSPLAGPSYEQYF.

V is TRBV30 and J is TRBJ1-3; D might be TRBD1 (6 bases). The CDR3 is 16 amino acids. V lost 1 base to trimming and J lost 3 bases, with 16 bases between them. The germline gives CDR1 GTSNPN, CDR2 SVGIG (reference sequence). The CDR3 spells CAWSDWGGADGNTIYF. As DNA, the CDR3 is TGTGCCTGGAGTGACTGGGGGGGGGCGGATGGAAACACCATATATTTT.

The genes are TRBV4-2 and TRBJ1-5; no clear D. This CDR3 comprises 14 residues. CDR1 and CDR2 (germline): LGHNA, YNFKEQ. V was clipped by 1 base and J by 3 bases, with 7 bases between them. Here the CDR3 reads CASSQGRNNQPQHF. CDR3 in DNA: TGTGCCAGCAGCCAAGGGCGGAACAATCAGCCCCAGCATTTT.

The rearrangement joins TRBV27 to TRBJ2-7, with 7 bases lining up with TRBD1. The CDR3 runs 17 residues. With V trimmed by 3 bases and J by 4 bases, 15 bases remained unmatched. Germline loops: CDR1 MNHEY, CDR2 SMNVEV (reference sequence). In DNA, the CDR3 is TGTGCCAGCAGTTTCCGAGCCCACAGGGGATATAAATACGAGCAGTACTTC. Translated, it gives CASSFRAHRGYKYEQYF.

The gene calls are TRBV7-9 and TRBJ2-3; 9 nucleotides line up with TRBD1. CDR3 size: 17 residues. J lost 2 bases, V lost 3 bases, and 9 bases had no gene match. Germline loops: CDR1 SEHNR, CDR2 FQNEAQ (reference sequence). CDR3: CASSFRQGVGNTDTQYF. CDR3 sequence (DNA): TGTGCCAGCAGCTTCCGACAGGGGGTGGGGAACACAGATACGCAGTATTTT.

The chain links TRBV7-9 to TRBJ1-1; maybe TRBD1 (6 bases). V lost 6 bases to trimming and J lost 9 bases, with 14 bases between them. The V gene's germline CDR1 is SEHNR and CDR2 FQNEAQ (reference sequence). The CDR3 has 12 amino acids. Written as DNA, the CDR3 is TGTGCCAGCAGTAAACAGGGCCGGCAAGCTTTCTTT. Amino acid sequence: CASSKQGRQAFF.

Only a few counts were recorded for this clone. This sequence joins TRBV19 and TRBJ1-2, with TRBD1 matching over 8 bases. The CDR3 has 15 residues. Trimming cost V 3 bases and J 1 base; bases outside gene matches: 4. The germline CDR1 and CDR2 sequences are LNHDA and SQIVND (reference sequence). CDR3 nucleotides: TGTGCCAGTAGTATGACAGGGGTTTATAACTATGGCTACACCTTC. It translates to CASSMTGVYNYGYTF.

In its sample, this clone was seen once. V and J are TRBV28 and TRBJ1-2; tentatively, D is TRBD1 (5 bases). The CDR3 extends over 14 amino acids. V was cut by 3 bases and J by 5 bases, with 13 bases left in between. From germline, CDR1 is MDHEN and CDR2 SYDVKM. CDR3 DNA sequence: TGTGCCAGCAGTTTTAGCACGGGGGGTTATGGCTACACCTTC. Translating gives CASSFSTGGYGYTF.

This chain connects TRBV6-1 to TRBJ1-2; 7 bases are a match to TRBD1. CDR3 length equals 15 residues. After removal of 1 base from V and 4 bases from J, the junction contained 6 bases not matched to a gene. Germline CDR1 MNHNS, CDR2 SASEGT. This CDR3 is CASSEDLQGRYGYTF. In DNA, the CDR3 is TGTGCCAGCAGTGAAGATCTACAGGGGCGCTATGGCTACACCTTC.

The J gene is TRBJ1-2, the V gene TRBV5-5; a weak D match, TRBD1 (6 bases). The CDR3 sequence is 13 residues long. Trimming removed 1 base at V and 6 bases at J, with 10 bases between. Germline V CDR1 and CDR2: SGHKS, YYEKEE (reference sequence). CDR3 protein: CASSLTGFHGYTF. In DNA form, the CDR3 reads TGTGCCAGCAGCTTGACAGGGTTCCATGGCTACACCTTC.

The DNA of the CDR3 is TGTGCCAGCAGCTCTGCGGGGGGCGCCTACGAGCAGTACTTC. Its protein is CASSSAGGAYEQYF. The genes are TRBV7-2 and TRBJ2-7; 8 bases are shared with TRBD2. CDR1 is SGHTA, CDR2 FQGNSA, per germline. After removal of 4 bases from V and 2 bases from J, the junction contained 4 bases not matched to a gene. The CDR3 is 14 residues long. Supplemented by reference TRBV7-2 and TRBJ2-7, the full variable domain reads GAGVSQSPSNKVTEKGKDVELRCDPISGHTALYWYRQSLGQGLEFLIYFQGNSAPDKSGLPSDRFSAERTGGSVSTLTIQRTQQEDSAVYLCASSSAGGAYEQYFGPGTRLTVT.

The chain recombines TRBV6-5 with TRBJ1-3; 9 positions match TRBD1. The CDR3 totals 15 residues. V shed 4 bases and J 4 bases; nucleotides not matched to a gene: 5. CDR1 MNHEY and CDR2 SVGAGI come from the germline V gene. CDR3 in DNA: TGTGCCAGCAGTTCCCGGGACAGGGCAGGAAACACCATATATTTT. It translates to CASSSRDRAGNTIYF.